This TCR beta chain stems from a study of shared clonotypes between healthy human individuals. Study context: Donors had three CD4 naive, three CD4 memory, two CD8 naive and one CD8 memory plate apiece.

A note on this clone: Its antigen is unidentified.

Here immunoSEQ multiplex PCR was the method, and the copy in TCRdb shows in-frame clones only, minus some. The repertoire has approximately 320,000 clones, about nine tenths of them found once; the top ten carry roughly 17%. The germline CDR1 and CDR2 sequences are SEHNR and FQNEAQ (reference sequence). This CDR3 contains 14 residues. V dropped 3 bases and J dropped 6 bases, with 11 bases sitting between them. Study conclusions and caveats: Naive CD4 clonotype sharing across a few donors was about 5%. Rarefaction analysis demonstrated incomplete sorted-subset sequencing notwithstanding large depth.

The chain employs TRBV7-9 and TRBJ2-2; D remains ambiguous. Sequencing was carried out using memory CD8+ T cells sorted from blood. Subset indicated: CD45RO+ cells pooled with CCR7-negative TemRA cells. This sequence originates from a man younger than 35 in good health. The CDR3, as DNA: TGTGCCAGCAGCTTTCCGTTGGCACCCGGGGAGCTGTTTTTT. It encodes CASSFPLAPGELFF.